This T cell receptor (beta chain) originates from a study of blood T cell repertoires in COVID-19. Repertoires were generated with immunoSEQ multiplex PCR, while TCRdb's copy carries only in-frame clones and drops some. The table lists 90,000 to 150,000 clones, just under 90% of them singletons, with more than 2% in the top ten. Germline values: CDR1 MGHRA, CDR2 YSYEKL. After removal of 4 bases from V and 9 bases from J, the junction contained 14 bases not matched to a gene. CDR3 size: 18 residues. This chain uses TRBV4-1 with TRBJ2-1; 14 bases agree with TRBD2. This TCR was sampled from a woman aged 45-60 years with acute or convalescent COVID-19. Material for sequencing was peripheral blood. The CDR3 here is CASSPPTSGRAGVGEQFF. The CDR3, as DNA: TGCGCCAGCAGCCCACCGACTAGCGGGAGGGCCGGAGTTGGTGAGCAGTTCTTC.